This T cell receptor beta chain was identified during a study of blood T cell repertoires in COVID-19. Study summary: Researchers got acute and convalescent COVID-19 samples from the United States, Italy and Spain. T cells, B-cell-depleted T cells, or PBMCs supplied cDNA or gDNA.

Original analysis: Reference gene primer amplification gave estimated nucleated cell counts. Clones were read by immunoSEQ multiplex PCR, and TCRdb kept only the in-frame ones, dropping some. V, J and clone size are those of that table, while D and trimming were read from the DNA. The data contain fewer than 350,000 clones, around 86% of them seen just once; the ten biggest clones take up around 3%. CDR1 and CDR2 (germline): KGHDR, SFDVKD. This CDR3 contains 14 residues. The V and J ends lost 6 bases and 5 bases respectively, with 13 bases between them. The sequencing input was peripheral blood. The origin of this receptor is a woman in her sixties or seventies with active or convalescent COVID-19. This rearrangement joins TRBV24-1 to TRBJ2-1, with D perhaps matching TRBD1 (6 bases). In nucleotides, the CDR3 is TGTGCCACCAGTTCCCAGGGGCAGGACAATGAGCAGTTCTTC. Protein: CATSSQGQDNEQFF.